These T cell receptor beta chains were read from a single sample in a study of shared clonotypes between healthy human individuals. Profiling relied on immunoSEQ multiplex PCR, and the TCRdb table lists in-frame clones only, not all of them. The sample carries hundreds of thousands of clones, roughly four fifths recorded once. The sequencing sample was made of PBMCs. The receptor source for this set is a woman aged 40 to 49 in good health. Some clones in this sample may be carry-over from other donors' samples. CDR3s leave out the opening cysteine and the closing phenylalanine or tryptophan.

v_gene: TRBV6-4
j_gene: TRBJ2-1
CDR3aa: ASSDLAGGHEQF

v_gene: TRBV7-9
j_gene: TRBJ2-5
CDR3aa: ASSSSGLAGEETQY

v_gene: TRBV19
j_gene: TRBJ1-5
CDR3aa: ASSKTGNSNQPQH

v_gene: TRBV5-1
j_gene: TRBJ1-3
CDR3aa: ASSLAGTGLGNTIY

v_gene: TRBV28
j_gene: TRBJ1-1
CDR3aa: ASREQGNKNTEAF

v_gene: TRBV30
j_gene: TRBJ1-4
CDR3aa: AGGRTGAEKLF

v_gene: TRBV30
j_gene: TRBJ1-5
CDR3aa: AWSEQGMSNQPQH

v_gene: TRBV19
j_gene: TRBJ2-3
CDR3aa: ASSAGTDTQY

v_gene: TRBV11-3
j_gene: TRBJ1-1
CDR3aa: ASSRGREGMAF

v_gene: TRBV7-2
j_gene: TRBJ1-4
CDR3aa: ASSHIRGRVEKLF

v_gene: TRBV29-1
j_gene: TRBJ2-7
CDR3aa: SVKTGGFSYEQY

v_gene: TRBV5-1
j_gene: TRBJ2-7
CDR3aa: ASSLDALTYEQY

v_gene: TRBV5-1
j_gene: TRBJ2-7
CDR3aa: ASRRSGSYEQY

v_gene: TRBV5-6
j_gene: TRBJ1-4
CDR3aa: ASSSGTGREKLF

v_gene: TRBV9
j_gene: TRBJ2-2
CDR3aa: ASSVLAGGPSSTGELF

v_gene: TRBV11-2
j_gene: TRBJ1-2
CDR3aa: ASSLEPGGNYGYT

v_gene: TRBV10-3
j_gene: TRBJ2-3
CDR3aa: AISLAGEGTDTQY

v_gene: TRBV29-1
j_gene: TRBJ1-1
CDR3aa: SVVVPGVGEAF

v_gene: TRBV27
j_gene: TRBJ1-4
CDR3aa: ASSLQGANEKLF

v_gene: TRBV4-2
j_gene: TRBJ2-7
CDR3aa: ASSQTGTRVEQY

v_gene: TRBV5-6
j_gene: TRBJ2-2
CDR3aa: ASSLPGRERAGELF